Listed below are T cell receptor beta chains from one sample, sequenced in a study of response to subunit inactivated influenza vaccine. In TCRdb, the RT-PCR reads were re-called with MiXCR into one record per CDR3 protein. This sample has about 540,000 distinct CDR3 sequences, with around a quarter found just once. These same data were also listed under a study on T cells expressing NK-cell markers.

Sequenced material: CD4+ T cells sorted from PBMCs, taken approximately 12 days after vaccination. The receptors here all came from a man aged 50-59 years who received an inactivated influenza vaccine. The CDR3 runs from the conserved cysteine through the conserved F or W. Each record gives: clone size, J gene, D gene, V gene, CDR3 protein, CDR3 DNA. The D gene is left open where the match is weak. Rows may omit the clone size; those that give it use once, few, many or a size class.

clone_size: -; j_call: TRBJ2-3; d_call: -; v_call: TRBV10-2; cdr3_aa: CASRLKNRGLWPDTQYF; cdr3_nt: TGCGCCAGCAGACTCAAGAACAGGGGACTTTGGCCAGATACGCAGTATTTT
clone_size: -; j_call: TRBJ1-3; d_call: -; v_call: TRBV20-1; cdr3_aa: CSAHTGSSGNTIYF; cdr3_nt: TGCAGTGCACACACAGGGAGCTCTGGAAACACCATATATTTT
clone_size: -; j_call: TRBJ2-3; d_call: -; v_call: TRBV11-2; cdr3_aa: CASSLGVYTDTQYF; cdr3_nt: TGTGCCAGCAGCTTAGGAGTCTACACAGATACGCAGTATTTT
clone_size: few; j_call: TRBJ2-2; d_call: TRBD2; v_call: TRBV28; cdr3_aa: CASSSGLAGAFYTGELFF; cdr3_nt: TGTGCCAGCAGTTCGGGACTAGCGGGAGCCTTTTACACCGGGGAGCTGTTTTTT
clone_size: few; j_call: TRBJ2-3; d_call: TRBD2; v_call: TRBV7-2; cdr3_aa: CASSLQGGITDTQYF; cdr3_nt: TGTGCCAGCAGCCTTCAGGGAGGGATCACAGATACGCAGTATTTT
clone_size: few; j_call: TRBJ1-1; d_call: -; v_call: TRBV30; cdr3_aa: CAWSLKGPNTEAFF; cdr3_nt: TGTGCCTGGAGTTTAAAGGGACCGAACACTGAAGCTTTCTTT
clone_size: many; j_call: TRBJ2-3; d_call: TRBD2; v_call: TRBV11-2; cdr3_aa: CASRPGLADDTQYF; cdr3_nt: TGTGCCAGCAGACCCGGACTAGCGGATGATACGCAGTATTTT
clone_size: -; j_call: TRBJ2-2; d_call: TRBD2; v_call: TRBV7-3; cdr3_aa: CASSLASGRDTGELFF; cdr3_nt: TGTGCCAGCAGCCTCGCTAGCGGGAGGGACACCGGGGAGCTGTTTTTT
clone_size: once; j_call: TRBJ2-3; d_call: -; v_call: TRBV11-2; cdr3_aa: CASSPLDNTDTQYF; cdr3_nt: TGTGCCAGCAGCCCGTTGGATAACACAGATACGCAGTATTTT
clone_size: many; j_call: TRBJ2-3; d_call: -; v_call: TRBV10-3; cdr3_aa: CAIVDRSTDTQYF; cdr3_nt: TGTGCCATCGTCGACAGGAGCACAGATACGCAGTATTTT
clone_size: few; j_call: TRBJ1-4; d_call: -; v_call: TRBV28; cdr3_aa: CASSSHRTGTNEKLFF; cdr3_nt: TGTGCCAGCAGCTCCCATCGGACGGGAACAAATGAAAAACTGTTTTTT
clone_size: few; j_call: TRBJ1-2; d_call: -; v_call: TRBV28; cdr3_aa: CASRGQNGNGYTF; cdr3_nt: TGTGCCAGCAGGGGACAAAACGGGAACGGCTACACCTTC
clone_size: -; j_call: TRBJ2-7; d_call: TRBD2; v_call: TRBV4-3; cdr3_aa: CASSQDWLAGGIYEQYF; cdr3_nt: TGCGCCAGCAGCCAAGATTGGCTAGCGGGAGGGATCTACGAGCAGTACTTC
clone_size: -; j_call: TRBJ2-2; d_call: TRBD1; v_call: TRBV5-6; cdr3_aa: CASSLGDRDAGELFF; cdr3_nt: TGTGCCAGCAGCTTGGGGGACAGGGACGCCGGGGAGCTGTTTTTT
clone_size: -; j_call: TRBJ2-5; d_call: TRBD1; v_call: TRBV11-2; cdr3_aa: CASSLDLIGQGGQETQYF; cdr3_nt: TGTGCCAGCAGCTTAGATCTAATAGGACAGGGTGGCCAAGAGACCCAGTACTTC
clone_size: few; j_call: TRBJ1-1; d_call: -; v_call: TRBV3-1; cdr3_aa: CASSQDRVGAEAFF; cdr3_nt: TGTGCCAGCAGCCAAGATCGTGTCGGGGCCGAAGCTTTCTTT
clone_size: many; j_call: TRBJ2-3; d_call: TRBD1; v_call: TRBV5-1; cdr3_aa: CASSLGQGSTDTQYF; cdr3_nt: TGTGCCAGCAGCCTGGGACAGGGTAGCACAGATACGCAGTATTTT
clone_size: few; j_call: TRBJ2-1; d_call: TRBD2; v_call: TRBV4-3; cdr3_aa: CASSQGLAGVYEQFF; cdr3_nt: TGCGCCAGCAGCCAAGGACTAGCGGGAGTGTATGAGCAGTTCTTC
clone_size: few; j_call: TRBJ1-1; d_call: -; v_call: TRBV14; cdr3_aa: CASSQGAGSFTEAFF; cdr3_nt: TGTGCCAGCAGCCAAGGGGCAGGGAGTTTCACTGAAGCTTTCTTT
clone_size: few; j_call: TRBJ1-6; d_call: -; v_call: TRBV11-2; cdr3_aa: CASSSYLGSDSPLHF; cdr3_nt: TGTGCCAGCAGCTCTTATTTGGGGAGCGATTCACCCCTCCACTTT
clone_size: few; j_call: TRBJ2-7; d_call: -; v_call: TRBV7-2; cdr3_aa: CASSPQTASYEQYF; cdr3_nt: TGTGCCAGCAGCCCCCAGACAGCCTCCTACGAGCAGTACTTC
clone_size: -; j_call: TRBJ1-1; d_call: -; v_call: TRBV28; cdr3_aa: CASSLETGMGTEAFF; cdr3_nt: TGTGCCAGCAGTTTGGAGACAGGAATGGGCACTGAAGCTTTCTTT
clone_size: -; j_call: TRBJ1-3; d_call: TRBD1; v_call: TRBV9; cdr3_aa: CASSVDRVPGNTIYF; cdr3_nt: TGTGCCAGCAGCGTTGACAGGGTCCCTGGAAACACCATATATTTT
clone_size: few; j_call: TRBJ2-3; d_call: TRBD2; v_call: TRBV29-1; cdr3_aa: CSVLGLATSTDTQYF; cdr3_nt: TGCAGCGTCTTGGGACTAGCTACTAGCACAGATACGCAGTATTTT
clone_size: once; j_call: TRBJ2-2; d_call: -; v_call: TRBV5-4; cdr3_aa: CASSVQGHTGELFF; cdr3_nt: TGTGCCAGCAGCGTACAGGGCCACACCGGGGAGCTGTTTTTT
clone_size: -; j_call: TRBJ2-3; d_call: TRBD1; v_call: TRBV6-1; cdr3_aa: CASRTPGQGWNTQYF; cdr3_nt: TGTGCCAGCAGGACCCCGGGACAGGGGTGGAATACGCAGTATTTT
clone_size: -; j_call: TRBJ1-4; d_call: TRBD1; v_call: TRBV7-2; cdr3_aa: CASSVVRQGRDEKLFF; cdr3_nt: TGTGCCAGCAGCGTCGTACGACAGGGGCGGGATGAAAAACTGTTTTTT
clone_size: -; j_call: TRBJ1-6; d_call: -; v_call: TRBV9; cdr3_aa: CASSVDTPGLGSPLHF; cdr3_nt: TGTGCCAGCAGCGTAGATACCCCCGGACTGGGTTCACCCCTCCACTTT
clone_size: -; j_call: TRBJ1-2; d_call: -; v_call: TRBV5-1; cdr3_aa: CASSSGLSYGYTF; cdr3_nt: TGCGCCAGCAGCTCCGGACTGAGCTATGGCTACACCTTC
clone_size: -; j_call: TRBJ2-7; d_call: -; v_call: TRBV7-9; cdr3_aa: CASSFGRNEQYF; cdr3_nt: TGTGCCAGCAGCTTCGGGCGAAACGAGCAGTACTTC
clone_size: -; j_call: TRBJ1-3; d_call: -; v_call: TRBV12-3/TRBV12-4; cdr3_aa: CASSLDGYSGNTIYF; cdr3_nt: TGTGCCAGCAGCCTGGACGGGTACTCTGGAAACACCATATATTTT
clone_size: few; j_call: TRBJ2-7; d_call: TRBD1; v_call: TRBV5-6; cdr3_aa: CASSQRTGLTYEQYF; cdr3_nt: TGTGCCAGCAGCCAAAGGACAGGTCTTACCTACGAGCAGTACTTC
clone_size: -; j_call: TRBJ2-1; d_call: TRBD2; v_call: TRBV5-1; cdr3_aa: CASSPGLRLAGENEQFF; cdr3_nt: TGCGCCAGCAGCCCAGGACTTCGGCTAGCGGGAGAGAATGAGCAGTTCTTC
clone_size: few; j_call: TRBJ1-2; d_call: TRBD1; v_call: TRBV20-1; cdr3_aa: CSVRGGDNYGYTF; cdr3_nt: TGCAGTGTTCGAGGGGGCGACAACTATGGCTACACCTTC
clone_size: -; j_call: TRBJ1-2; d_call: -; v_call: TRBV6-1; cdr3_aa: CASRDPTGGHYGYTF; cdr3_nt: TGTGCCAGCAGGGACCCAACGGGGGGCCACTATGGCTACACCTTC
clone_size: -; j_call: TRBJ2-7; d_call: -; v_call: TRBV20-1; cdr3_aa: CSATQRPSYEQYF; cdr3_nt: TGCAGTGCTACCCAGAGGCCCTCCTACGAGCAGTACTTC
clone_size: -; j_call: TRBJ2-7; d_call: -; v_call: TRBV6-1; cdr3_aa: CASRSRQFSSYEQYF; cdr3_nt: TGTGCCAGCAGATCAAGACAGTTCAGCTCCTACGAGCAGTACTTC
clone_size: few; j_call: TRBJ2-7; d_call: -; v_call: TRBV3-1; cdr3_aa: CASSPSVVEPEQYF; cdr3_nt: TGTGCCAGCAGCCCGAGCGTAGTGGAGCCCGAGCAGTACTTC
clone_size: -; j_call: TRBJ1-1; d_call: TRBD1; v_call: TRBV5-1; cdr3_aa: CASSYQGASEAFF; cdr3_nt: TGCGCCAGCAGCTACCAGGGGGCCTCTGAAGCTTTCTTT
clone_size: few; j_call: TRBJ2-6; d_call: TRBD1; v_call: TRBV12-3/TRBV12-4; cdr3_aa: CASSSTGGLGSGANVLTF; cdr3_nt: TGTGCCAGCAGTTCGACAGGGGGCTTGGGCTCTGGGGCCAACGTCCTGACTTTC
clone_size: many; j_call: TRBJ2-7; d_call: -; v_call: TRBV10-3; cdr3_aa: CAISEPDRGQYF; cdr3_nt: TGTGCCATCAGTGAGCCGGACCGGGGGCAGTACTTC